This T cell receptor (beta chain) was sequenced for a study of memory CD4+ T cells and cytomegalovirus serostatus. Points from the study as a whole: Each of 65 to 70 CMV-associated TCRbeta sequences occurred in one to five individuals.

The sort gate was single viable CD3+CD4+CD8-CD45RO+ cells for memory CD4+ T cells. Positive selection with CD4 microbeads enriched total CD4+ T cells. The CDR3 consists of 14 residues. Losses at the gene ends were 5 bases for V and 9 bases for J; bases not matched to a gene: 13. CDR1 and CDR2 (germline): GTSNPN, SVGIG (reference sequence). Sequencing was performed with immunoSEQ multiplex PCR; in TCRdb, only in-frame clones are kept and a portion is missing. The sample has roughly 64,000 clones; approximately 71% are singletons. This clone was seen just once. Antigen unknown. The source material was memory CD4+ T cells from blood. V usage is TRBV30 and J usage is TRBJ2-5; 9 bases are shared with TRBD2. The receptor was isolated from an adult in good health and CMV-seronegative. The CDR3 here is CAWGSGGRAWAQYF. Here the CDR3 DNA reads TGTGCCTGGGGTAGCGGGGGTCGGGCTTGGGCCCAGTACTTC. The full variable domain, its missing parts supplied by reference TRBV30 and TRBJ2-5, is SQTIHQWPATLVQPVGSPLSLECTVEGTSNPNLYWYRQAAGRGLQLLFYSVGIGQISSEVPQNLSASRPQDRQFILSSKKLLLSDSGFYLCAWGSGGRAWAQYFGPGTRLLVL.